This T cell receptor (beta chain) is from a study of blood T cell repertoires in COVID-19. The overall study: COVID-19 samples from acute and convalescent phases originated in the United States, Italy and Spain. T cells, B-cell-depleted T cells, or PBMCs supplied cDNA or gDNA.

How the authors handled the data: Estimated nucleated cell counts came from reference gene primer amplification. TCRdb keeps only in-frame clones here, not all; method: immunoSEQ multiplex PCR. Clonal size and the V and J genes are those of that table, whereas D and trimming came from the DNA. Counted here are 90,000 or so clones, about 85% occurring once; the ten biggest clones make up approximately 25%. This CDR3 contains 12 residues. Germline V gene sequence: CDR1 MNHNS, CDR2 SASEGT. V was pared by 2 bases and J by 2 bases, with 3 bases between. The chain carries TRBV6-1 and TRBJ1-2, with unresolved D. The sequencing sample was made of peripheral blood. This TCR was recovered from a man older than 75 with active or convalescent COVID-19. CDR3 residues: CASSESNYGYTF. The CDR3 nucleotides read TGTGCCAGCAGTGAATCGAACTATGGCTACACCTTC.